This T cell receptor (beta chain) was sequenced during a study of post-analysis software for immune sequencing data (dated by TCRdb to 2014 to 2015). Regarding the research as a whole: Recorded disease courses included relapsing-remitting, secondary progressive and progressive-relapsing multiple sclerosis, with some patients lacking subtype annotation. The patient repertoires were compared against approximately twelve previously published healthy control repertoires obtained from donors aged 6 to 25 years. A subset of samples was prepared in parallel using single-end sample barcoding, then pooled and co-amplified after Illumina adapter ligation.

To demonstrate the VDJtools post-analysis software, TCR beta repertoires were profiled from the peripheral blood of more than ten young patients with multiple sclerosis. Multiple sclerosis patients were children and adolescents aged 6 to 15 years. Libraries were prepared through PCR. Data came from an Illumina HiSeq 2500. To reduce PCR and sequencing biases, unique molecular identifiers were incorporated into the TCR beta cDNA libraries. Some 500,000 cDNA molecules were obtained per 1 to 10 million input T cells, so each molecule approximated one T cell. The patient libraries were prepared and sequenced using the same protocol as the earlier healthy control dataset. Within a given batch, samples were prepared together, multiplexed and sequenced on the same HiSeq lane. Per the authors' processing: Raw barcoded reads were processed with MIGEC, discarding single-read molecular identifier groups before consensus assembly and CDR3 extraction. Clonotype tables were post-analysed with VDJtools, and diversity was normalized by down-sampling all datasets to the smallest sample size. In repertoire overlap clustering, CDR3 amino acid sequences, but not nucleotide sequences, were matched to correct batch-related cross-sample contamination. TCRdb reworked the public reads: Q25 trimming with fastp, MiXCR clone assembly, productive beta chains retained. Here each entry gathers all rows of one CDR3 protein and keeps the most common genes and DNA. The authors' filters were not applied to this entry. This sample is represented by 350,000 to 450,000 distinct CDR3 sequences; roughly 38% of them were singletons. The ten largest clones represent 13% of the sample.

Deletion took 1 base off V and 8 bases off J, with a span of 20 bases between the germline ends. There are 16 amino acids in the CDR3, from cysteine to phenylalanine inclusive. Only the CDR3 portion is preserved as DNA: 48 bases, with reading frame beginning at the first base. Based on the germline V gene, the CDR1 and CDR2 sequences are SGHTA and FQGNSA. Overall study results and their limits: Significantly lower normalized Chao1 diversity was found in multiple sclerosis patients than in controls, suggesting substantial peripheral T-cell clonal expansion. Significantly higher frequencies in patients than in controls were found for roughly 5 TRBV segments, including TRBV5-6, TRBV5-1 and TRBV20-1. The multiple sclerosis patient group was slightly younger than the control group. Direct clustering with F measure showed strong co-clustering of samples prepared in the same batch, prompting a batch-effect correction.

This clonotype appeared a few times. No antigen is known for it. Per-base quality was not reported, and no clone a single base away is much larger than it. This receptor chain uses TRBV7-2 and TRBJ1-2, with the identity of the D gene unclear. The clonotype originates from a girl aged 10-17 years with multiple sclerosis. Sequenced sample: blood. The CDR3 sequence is CASSLGNPKLYAGYTF. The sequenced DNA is TGTGCCAGCAGCTTAGGCAACCCCAAGCTCTATGCGGGCTACACCTTC.